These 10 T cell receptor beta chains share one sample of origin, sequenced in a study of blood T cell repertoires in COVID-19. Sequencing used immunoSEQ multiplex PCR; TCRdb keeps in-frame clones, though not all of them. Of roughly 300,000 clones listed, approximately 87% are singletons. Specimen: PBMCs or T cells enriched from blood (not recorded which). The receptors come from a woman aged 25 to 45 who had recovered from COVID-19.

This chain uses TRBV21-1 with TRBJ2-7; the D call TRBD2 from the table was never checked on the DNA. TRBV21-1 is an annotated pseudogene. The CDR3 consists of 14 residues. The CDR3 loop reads CASSPGSGTYEQYF. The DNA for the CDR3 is TGTGCCAGCAGCCCCGGCAGCGGAACCTACGAGCAGTACTTC.

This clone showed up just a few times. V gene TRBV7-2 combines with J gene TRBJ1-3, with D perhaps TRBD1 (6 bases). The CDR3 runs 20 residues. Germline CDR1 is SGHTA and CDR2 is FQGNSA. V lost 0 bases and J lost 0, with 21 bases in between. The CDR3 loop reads CASSLAHAPIQGTSGNTIYF. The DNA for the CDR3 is TGTGCCAGCAGCTTAGCCCACGCCCCCATACAGGGTACCTCTGGAAACACCATATATTTT.

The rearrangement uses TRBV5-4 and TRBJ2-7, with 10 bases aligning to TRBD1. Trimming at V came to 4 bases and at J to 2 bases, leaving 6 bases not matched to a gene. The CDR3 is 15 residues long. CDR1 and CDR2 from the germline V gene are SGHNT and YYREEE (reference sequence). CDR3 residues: CASSQDRGQTYEQYF. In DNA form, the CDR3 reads TGTGCCAGCAGCCAAGACAGGGGGCAAACCTACGAGCAGTACTTC.

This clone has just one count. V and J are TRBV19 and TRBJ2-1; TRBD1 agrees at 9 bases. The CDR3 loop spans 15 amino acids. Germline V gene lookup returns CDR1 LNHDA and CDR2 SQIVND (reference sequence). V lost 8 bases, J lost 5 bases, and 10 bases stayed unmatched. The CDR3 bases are TGTGCCAGTGCCCCGGGACAGGGCCCCCACAATGAGCAGTTCTTC. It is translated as CASAPGQGPHNEQFF.

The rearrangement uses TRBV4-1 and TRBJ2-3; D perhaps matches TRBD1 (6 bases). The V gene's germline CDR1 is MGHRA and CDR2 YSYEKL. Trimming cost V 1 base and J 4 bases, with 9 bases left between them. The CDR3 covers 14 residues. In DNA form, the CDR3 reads TGCGCCAGCAGCCAAGGGCACAGGGCAGATACGCAGTATTTT. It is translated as CASSQGHRADTQYF.

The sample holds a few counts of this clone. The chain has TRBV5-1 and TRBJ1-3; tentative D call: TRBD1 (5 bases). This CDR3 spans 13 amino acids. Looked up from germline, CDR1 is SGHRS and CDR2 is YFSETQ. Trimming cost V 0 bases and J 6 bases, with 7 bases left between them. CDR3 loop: CASSLEGLNTIYF. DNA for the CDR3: TGCGCCAGCAGCTTGGAGGGACTAAACACCATATATTTT.

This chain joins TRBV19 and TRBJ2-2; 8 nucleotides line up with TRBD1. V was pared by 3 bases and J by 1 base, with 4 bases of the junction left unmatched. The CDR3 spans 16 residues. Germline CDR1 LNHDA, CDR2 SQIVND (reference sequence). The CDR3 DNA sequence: TGTGCCAGTAGTATTCACACAGGGGGGAACACCGGGGAGCTGTTTTTT. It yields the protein CASSIHTGGNTGELFF.

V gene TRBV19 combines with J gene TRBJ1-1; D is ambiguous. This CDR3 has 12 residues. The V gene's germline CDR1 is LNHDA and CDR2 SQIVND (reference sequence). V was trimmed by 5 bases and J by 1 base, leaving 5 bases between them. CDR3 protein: CASSRGNTEAFF. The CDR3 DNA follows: TGTGCCAGTAGTCGAGGGAACACTGAAGCTTTCTTT.

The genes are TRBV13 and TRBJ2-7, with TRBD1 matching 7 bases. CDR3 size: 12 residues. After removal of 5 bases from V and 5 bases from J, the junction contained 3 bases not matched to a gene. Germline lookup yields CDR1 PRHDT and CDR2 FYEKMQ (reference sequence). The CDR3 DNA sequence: TGTGCCAGCAGCCACAGGGGCGACGAGCAGTACTTC. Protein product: CASSHRGDEQYF.

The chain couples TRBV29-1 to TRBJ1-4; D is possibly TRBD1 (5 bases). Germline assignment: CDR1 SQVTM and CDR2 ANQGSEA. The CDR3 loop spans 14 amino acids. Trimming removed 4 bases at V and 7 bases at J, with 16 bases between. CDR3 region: CSVAKGRVGEKLFF. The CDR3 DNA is TGCAGCGTTGCTAAAGGCAGGGTTGGTGAAAAACTGTTTTTT.